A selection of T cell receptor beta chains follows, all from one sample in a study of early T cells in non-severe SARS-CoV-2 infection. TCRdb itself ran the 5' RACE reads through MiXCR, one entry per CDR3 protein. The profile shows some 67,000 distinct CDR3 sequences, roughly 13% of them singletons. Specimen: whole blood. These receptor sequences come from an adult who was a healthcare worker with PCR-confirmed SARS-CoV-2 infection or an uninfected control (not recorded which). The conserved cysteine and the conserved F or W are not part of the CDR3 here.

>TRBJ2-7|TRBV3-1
ASSPWHNSYEQY
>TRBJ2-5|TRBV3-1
ASSQDPPGGGETQY
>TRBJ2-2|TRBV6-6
ASNLGNTGELF
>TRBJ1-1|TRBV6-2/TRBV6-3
ASSYSRGIEAF
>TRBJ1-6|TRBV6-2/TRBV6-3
ASQFDSYNSPLH
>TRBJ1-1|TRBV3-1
ASSPLPGQYTEAF
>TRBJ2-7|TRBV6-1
ASSEGTSGPYEQY
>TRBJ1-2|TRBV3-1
ASSQDGLRYGYT
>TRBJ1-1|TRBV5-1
ASRTVSMNTEAF
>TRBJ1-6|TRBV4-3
ASSQTPGNSPLH
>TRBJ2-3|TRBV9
ASSVTGLTDTQY
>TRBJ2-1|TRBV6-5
ASSILAGGPPGDEQF
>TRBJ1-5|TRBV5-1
ASSYGTGSNQPQH
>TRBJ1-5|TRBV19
ASSPGAGGGSNQPQH
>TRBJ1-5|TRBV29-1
SVTYDGNQPQH
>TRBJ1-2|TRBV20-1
SASAITHYGYT
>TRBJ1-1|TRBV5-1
ASSPTAGTGMNTEAF
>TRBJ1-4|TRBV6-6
ATMTQGAGEKLF
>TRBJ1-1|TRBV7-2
ASSPSGGAF
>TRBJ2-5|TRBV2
ASSEVRQETQY
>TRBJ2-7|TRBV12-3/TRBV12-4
ASSSLNTDEQY
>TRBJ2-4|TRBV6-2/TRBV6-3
ASRIQGTEKNIQY
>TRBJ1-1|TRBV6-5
ASAWQAWTEAF
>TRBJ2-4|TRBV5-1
ASSFGLGSGSYKNIQY
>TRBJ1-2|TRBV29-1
SVGDGKPNYGYT
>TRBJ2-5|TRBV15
ATSRGAQETQY
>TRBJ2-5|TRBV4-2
ASSQVGRLAGGETQY
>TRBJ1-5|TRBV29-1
SVGQGYNQPQH
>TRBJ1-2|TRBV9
ASSRTHDTNYGYT
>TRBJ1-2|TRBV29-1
STGQGFGYT
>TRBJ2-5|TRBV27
ASSFGHQETQY
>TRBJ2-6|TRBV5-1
ASSLDGSYSGANVLT
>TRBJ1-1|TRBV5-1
ASSLEGRGLNTEAF
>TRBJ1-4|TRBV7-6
AICYPGQCDEKLF
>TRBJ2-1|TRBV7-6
ASSSSGLAGSNEQF
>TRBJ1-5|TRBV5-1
ASREGTGGQPQH
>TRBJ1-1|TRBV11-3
ASSSMGGTEAF